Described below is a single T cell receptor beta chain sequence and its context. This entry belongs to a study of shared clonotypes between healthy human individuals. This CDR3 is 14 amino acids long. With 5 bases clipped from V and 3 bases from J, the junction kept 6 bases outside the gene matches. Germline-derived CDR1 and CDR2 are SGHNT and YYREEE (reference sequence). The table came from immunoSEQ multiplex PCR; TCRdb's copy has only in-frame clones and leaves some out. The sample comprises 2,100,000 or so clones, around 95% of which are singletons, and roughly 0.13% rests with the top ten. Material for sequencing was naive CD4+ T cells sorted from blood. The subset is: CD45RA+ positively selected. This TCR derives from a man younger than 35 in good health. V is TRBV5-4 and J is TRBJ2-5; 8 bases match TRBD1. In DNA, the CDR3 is TGTGCCAGCAGGGGCGGGACAGGAAAAGAGACCCAGTACTTC. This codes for CASRGGTGKETQYF.